The table lists the clone carrying this T cell receptor (beta chain) with many counts. What it binds is unknown. V was trimmed by 11 bases and J by 1 base, leaving 8 bases between them. Germline values: CDR1 MDHEN, CDR2 SYDVKM. This CDR3 contains 11 residues. Profiling relied on immunoSEQ multiplex PCR, and the TCRdb table lists in-frame clones only, not all of them. The profile covers some 23,000 clones, none occurring a single time. The entry originates in a study of T cells after posttransplantation cyclophosphamide. General study results and limits: Skin or GI-infiltrating T cells shared few TRB sequences with blood.

Treatment was busulfan-fludarabine conditioning, a marrow graft, and cyclophosphamide on days +3 and +4. This specimen was PBMCs, taken after allogeneic stem cell transplant with posttransplant cyclophosphamide. The V call is TRBV28, the J call TRBJ1-1; D remains ambiguous. This TCR derives from a male patient aged 18 to 29 who received an allogeneic stem cell transplant from a related donor, was CMV-positive, and had no GVHD. Certain T cells may be donor cells from the graft. The CDR3 nucleotides are TGTGCCGCCCACTGGAACACTGAAGCTTTCTTT. Translated: CAAHWNTEAFF. Filled out from reference TRBV28 and TRBJ1-1, the complete variable domain reads DVKVTQSSRYLVKRTGEKVFLECVQDMDHENMFWYRQDPGLGLRLIYFSYDVKMKEKGDIPEGYSVSREKKERFSLILESASTNQTSMYLCAAHWNTEAFFGQGTRLTVV.